The sequence of this T cell receptor (beta chain) was determined in a study of blood T cell repertoires in COVID-19. Assay used: immunoSEQ multiplex PCR; TCRdb lists only in-frame clones, some missing. Of hundreds of thousands of clones detected, over 75% appear once; the ten largest clones hold about 4.6%. The V and J ends lost 5 bases and 3 bases respectively, with 11 bases between them. Looked up from germline, CDR1 is SEHNR and CDR2 is FQNEAQ (reference sequence). There are 14 residues in the CDR3. The specimen was PBMCs or T cells enriched from blood (not recorded which). This TCR came from a man younger than 40 who had recovered from COVID-19. The chain recombines TRBV7-9 with TRBJ1-5; no clear D. CDR3 DNA sequence: TGTGCCAGCAGCCCCGGACTGAACAATCAGCCCCAGCATTTT. This encodes CASSPGLNNQPQHF.